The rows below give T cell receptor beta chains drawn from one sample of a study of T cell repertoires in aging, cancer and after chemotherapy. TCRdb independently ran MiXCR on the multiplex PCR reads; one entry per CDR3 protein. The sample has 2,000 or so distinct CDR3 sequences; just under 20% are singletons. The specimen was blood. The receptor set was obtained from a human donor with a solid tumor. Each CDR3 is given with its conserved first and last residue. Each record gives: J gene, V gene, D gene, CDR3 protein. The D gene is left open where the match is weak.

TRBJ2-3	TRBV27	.	CASSSHREDTDTQYF
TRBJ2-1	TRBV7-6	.	CASSGPSRGNEQFF
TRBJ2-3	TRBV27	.	CASIGSFTGGLLDTQYF
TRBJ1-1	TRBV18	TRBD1	CASSPPRDRGEAFF
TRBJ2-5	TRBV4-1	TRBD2	CASSRELAGVRETQYF
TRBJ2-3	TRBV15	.	CATSPGYLLTDTQYF
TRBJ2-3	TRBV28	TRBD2	CASSAPSGVSTDTQYF
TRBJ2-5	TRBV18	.	CASSQQQEETQYF
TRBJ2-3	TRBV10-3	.	CAILGQGGTDTQYF
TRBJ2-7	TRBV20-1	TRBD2	CSAGIAGGSDEQYF
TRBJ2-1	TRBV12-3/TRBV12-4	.	CASSLEWGNEQFF
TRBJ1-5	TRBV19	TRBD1	CASSIGPTDRLDRPQHF
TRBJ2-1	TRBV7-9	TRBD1	CASSMSGTGRNEQFF
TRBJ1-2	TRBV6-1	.	CASSEAGYTF
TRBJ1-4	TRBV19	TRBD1	CASSTPQGAGNEKLFF
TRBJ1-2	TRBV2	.	CASSEALDSYTF
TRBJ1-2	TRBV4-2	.	CASSPAGSGYTF
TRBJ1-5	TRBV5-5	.	CASRNRDSNQPQHF
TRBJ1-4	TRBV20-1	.	CSASKQGLSYEKLFF
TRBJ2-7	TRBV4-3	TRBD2	CASSQDIAGERTYEQYF
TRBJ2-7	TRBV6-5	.	CASSQSVLQEQYF
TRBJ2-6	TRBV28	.	CASSSEFRRAPGANVLTF